This T cell receptor (beta chain) was captured in a study of cytomegalovirus exposure and HLA in healthy donors. Across the study: The same platform was used for the 120 validation repertoires and the 600 to 850 first-cohort repertoires, a later analysis reported.

Regarding the study as a whole: According to the study, 150 to 200 TCR beta chains were cytomegalovirus-associated. A few of the chains that were CMV-associated were confirmed in vitro to be specific for CMV antigens. Reported results showed that the classifier diagnosed cytomegalovirus status with high specificity and sensitivity.

As regards this clone: What it recognizes is unknown.

Clones were read by immunoSEQ multiplex PCR, and TCRdb kept only the in-frame ones, dropping some. The sample holds around 150,000 clones, over 80% seen once. The sample was PBMCs. The TCR was taken from a young man in good health and CMV-seropositive.

The CDR3 protein is CASSLGGRETQYF. The DNA of the CDR3 is TGTGCCAGCAGCTTGGGTGGGCGAGAGACCCAGTACTTC. The rearrangement links TRBV7-3 to TRBJ2-5; no reliable D call. The germline gives CDR1 SGHTA, CDR2 FQGTGA. This CDR3 has 13 amino acids. Trimming removed 3 bases at V and 4 bases at J, with 9 bases between.